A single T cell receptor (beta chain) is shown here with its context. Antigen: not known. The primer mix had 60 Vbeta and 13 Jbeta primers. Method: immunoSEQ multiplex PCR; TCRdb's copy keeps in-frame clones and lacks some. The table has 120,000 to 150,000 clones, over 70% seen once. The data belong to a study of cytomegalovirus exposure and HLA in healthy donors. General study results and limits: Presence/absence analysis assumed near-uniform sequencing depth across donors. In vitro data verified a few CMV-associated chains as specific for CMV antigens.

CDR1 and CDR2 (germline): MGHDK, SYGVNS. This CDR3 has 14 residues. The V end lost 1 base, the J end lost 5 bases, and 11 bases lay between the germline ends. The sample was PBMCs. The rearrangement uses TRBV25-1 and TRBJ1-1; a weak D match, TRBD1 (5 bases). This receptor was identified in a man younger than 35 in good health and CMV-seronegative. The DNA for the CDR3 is TGTGCCAGCAGTGAATCTGGACAATGGACTGAAGCTTTCTTT. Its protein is CASSESGQWTEAFF.